A single sample gave rise to the 25 T cell receptor beta chains below, sequenced in a study of blood T cell repertoires in COVID-19. Assay: immunoSEQ multiplex PCR; the TCRdb copy retains only in-frame clones and omits some. The sample shows about 120,000 clones, 75% to 85% of them seen only once. Material: peripheral blood. These receptors all come from a human donor in a cohort sampled during active COVID-19.

The rearrangement uses TRBV2 and TRBJ1-5, with 11 bases identical to TRBD1. The V and J ends lost 6 bases and 4 bases, in that order; junction bases with no gene match: 5. The CDR3 runs to 15 residues. Per germline, CDR1 SNHLY and CDR2 FYNNEI. The chain's CDR3 is CASSVGQGVNQPQHF. As DNA, the CDR3 is TGTGCCAGCAGCGTGGGACAGGGGGTGAATCAGCCCCAGCATTTT. Combining the CDR3 with reference TRBV2 and TRBJ1-5 gives the whole variable domain EPEVTQTPSHQVTQMGQEVILRCVPISNHLYFYWYRQILGQKVEFLVSFYNNEISEKSEIFDDQFSVERPDGSNFTLKIRSTKLEDSAMYFCASSVGQGVNQPQHFGDGTRLSIL.

This clone was recorded only once. V and J are TRBV11-2 and TRBJ1-4, with 7 bases fitting TRBD1. Germline assignment: CDR1 SGHAT and CDR2 FQNNGV. This CDR3 is 15 amino acids long. J was trimmed by 4 bases and V by 5 bases; bases with no gene match: 7. The CDR3 bases are TGTGCCAGCAGCATGGGACAGAGCTTTAATGAAAAACTGTTTTTT. Translated, it gives CASSMGQSFNEKLFF.

This sequence joins TRBV19 and TRBJ2-3, with TRBD1 matching 8 bases. Per germline, CDR1 LNHDA and CDR2 SQIVND (reference sequence). There are 17 residues in the CDR3. V lost 1 base and J lost 3; bases outside the gene matches: 9. CDR3 sequence reads: CASSIAPQGAGTDTQYF. CDR3 DNA sequence: TGTGCCAGTAGTATAGCTCCCCAGGGGGCGGGTACAGATACGCAGTATTTT.

This clone came up a few times. This chain links TRBV7-2 with TRBJ2-4; maybe TRBD1 (5 bases). The V gene lost 6 bases and the J gene lost 1 base, with 16 bases spanning the gap. Germline V gene data show CDR1 as SGHTA and CDR2 as FQGNSA. CDR3 length equals 16 residues. CDR3 sequence reads: CASSSMGRLAKNIQYF. The CDR3 bases are TGTGCCAGCAGTTCTATGGGGCGGTTGGCCAAAAACATTCAGTACTTC. The full variable domain, rest sourced from reference TRBV7-2 and TRBJ2-4, is GAGVSQSPSNKVTEKGKDVELRCDPISGHTALYWYRQSLGQGLEFLIYFQGNSAPDKSGLPSDRFSAERTGGSVSTLTIQRTQQEDSAVYLCASSSMGRLAKNIQYFGAGTRLSVL.

In this sample, this clone turned up once. The chain recombines TRBV4-3 with TRBJ2-1; D ambiguous. V lost 0 bases and J lost 0, with 6 bases in between. Germline V gene lookup returns CDR1 LGHNA and CDR2 YSLEER. The CDR3 extends over 15 amino acids. The CDR3, as DNA: TGCGCCAGCAGCCAAGATACCGGCTCCTACAATGAGCAGTTCTTC. Protein: CASSQDTGSYNEQFF.

The V gene is TRBV7-9, the J gene TRBJ2-7; D unclear. V dropped 1 base and J dropped 6 bases, with 10 bases sitting between them. This CDR3 spans 13 amino acids. The germline gives CDR1 SEHNR, CDR2 FQNEAQ (reference sequence). The CDR3 protein is CASSLEATLEQYF. In nucleotides, the CDR3 is TGTGCCAGCAGCTTAGAAGCCACCCTCGAGCAGTACTTC.

V and J are TRBV28 and TRBJ1-3, with 7 positions matching TRBD1. The CDR3 runs 16 residues. The V gene end was trimmed by 4 bases and the J gene end by 4 bases; junction bases not matched to a gene: 10. Germline CDR1 and CDR2: MDHEN and SYDVKM. CDR3: CASSSIATGSGNTIYF. The DNA of the CDR3 is TGTGCCAGCAGTTCGATAGCGACAGGGTCAGGAAACACCATATATTTT. Supplemented by reference TRBV28 and TRBJ1-3, the full variable domain reads DVKVTQSSRYLVKRTGEKVFLECVQDMDHENMFWYRQDPGLGLRLIYFSYDVKMKEKGDIPEGYSVSREKKERFSLILESASTNQTSMYLCASSSIATGSGNTIYFGEGSWLTVV.

This chain links TRBV5-6 with TRBJ2-7; 9 nucleotides agree with TRBD2. The CDR3 extends over 17 amino acids. The V segment lost 3 bases and the J segment 2 bases; nucleotides outside the gene matches: 12. Germline CDR1 reads SGHDT; CDR2 reads YYEEEE. The CDR3, as DNA: TGTGCCAGCAGCTATTCCGGGACTAGCAATATTCCCTACGAGCAGTACTTC. Its protein product is CASSYSGTSNIPYEQYF.

The rearrangement joins TRBV7-9 to TRBJ2-5; 11 bases fit TRBD2. CDR3 size: 14 residues. The germline V gene encodes CDR1 SEHNR and CDR2 FQNEAQ (reference sequence). V was clipped by 5 bases and J by 5 bases; unmatched bases: 4. CDR3 DNA sequence: TGTGCCAGCAGCGCGAGGACTAGCGGGGAGACCCAGTACTTC. Encoded protein: CASSARTSGETQYF.

The V gene is TRBV28, the J gene TRBJ2-3; 9 bases line up with TRBD2. The J segment lost 1 base and the V segment lost 2 bases, leaving 7 bases of the junction unmatched. Germline V gene data show CDR1 as MDHEN and CDR2 as SYDVKM. The CDR3 runs to 17 residues. The CDR3 here is CASSLGGRAWGTDTQYF. CDR3 coding DNA: TGTGCCAGCAGTTTAGGCGGGAGGGCATGGGGCACAGATACGCAGTATTTT.

The chain carries TRBV4-1 and TRBJ2-1; 9 bases are a match to TRBD1. The CDR3 spans 15 residues. CDR1 and CDR2 (germline): MGHRA, YSYEKL. The V and J ends lost 4 bases and 6 bases, in that order; junction bases with no gene match: 7. The CDR3 DNA is TGCGCCAGCAGCCTCGGGGACAGGGTTTTCAATGAGCAGTTCTTC. This translates into CASSLGDRVFNEQFF.

This chain joins TRBV29-1 and TRBJ2-7, with D maybe TRBD1 (5 bases). The germline gives CDR1 SQVTM, CDR2 ANQGSEA. This CDR3 spans 13 amino acids. Trimming took off 7 bases at V and 3 bases at J, with 16 bases between the two ends. The CDR3 DNA follows: TGCAGCGCCGCCCAGGGATCCGGCTACGAGCAGTACTTC. Amino acids: CSAAQGSGYEQYF.

The chain joins TRBV28 to TRBJ2-3, with 7 bases fitting TRBD1. The CDR3 sequence is 15 residues long. Germline V gene data show CDR1 as MDHEN and CDR2 as SYDVKM. With 6 bases clipped from V and 4 bases from J, the junction kept 10 bases outside the gene matches. CDR3 DNA sequence: TGTGCCAGCAGCCCCGACAGGGTGGGAGCAGATACGCAGTATTTT. Translated, it gives CASSPDRVGADTQYF. The whole variable domain, remainder taken from reference TRBV28 and TRBJ2-3, is DVKVTQSSRYLVKRTGEKVFLECVQDMDHENMFWYRQDPGLGLRLIYFSYDVKMKEKGDIPEGYSVSREKKERFSLILESASTNQTSMYLCASSPDRVGADTQYFGPGTRLTVL.

The chain uses TRBV9 and TRBJ2-3, with 11 positions matching TRBD2. Trimming at V came to 4 bases and at J to 1 base, leaving 8 bases not matched to a gene. Germline CDR1 reads SGDLS; CDR2 reads YYNGEE. The CDR3 contains 17 residues. CDR3 amino acids: CASSFGPGLAGTDTQYF. As DNA, the CDR3 is TGTGCCAGCAGCTTCGGCCCGGGACTAGCGGGCACAGATACGCAGTATTTT. Full variable domain (rest looked up from reference TRBV9 and TRBJ2-3): DSGVTQTPKHLITATGQRVTLRCSPRSGDLSVYWYQQSLDQGLQFLIQYYNGEERAKGNILERFSAQQFPDLHSELNLSSLELGDSALYFCASSFGPGLAGTDTQYFGPGTRLTVL.

The V call is TRBV11-2, the J call TRBJ2-7; 10 bases align to TRBD2. V gave up 1 base and J gave up 3 bases; unmatched junction bases: 9. Germline V lookup: CDR1 SGHAT, CDR2 FQNNGV. The CDR3 consists of 17 residues. CDR3 nucleotide sequence: TGTGCCAGCAGCTTAGCCCACCCCGGGACTAGCGTCTACGAGCAGTACTTC. Its translation is CASSLAHPGTSVYEQYF.

V usage is TRBV7-3 and J usage is TRBJ1-1; maybe TRBD1 (6 bases). V was trimmed by 1 base and J by 2 bases, leaving 8 bases between them. Germline CDR1 SGHTA, CDR2 FQGTGA. The CDR3 sequence is 14 residues long. The CDR3 is CASSLRGRNTEAFF. The CDR3 coding sequence is TGTGCCAGCAGCTTAAGGGGGCGTAACACTGAAGCTTTCTTT.

The chain employs TRBV6-2 or TRBV6-3 and TRBJ2-7; D is uncertain. Trimming took off 2 bases at V and 4 bases at J, with 18 bases between the two ends. The CDR3 extends over 16 amino acids. Per germline, CDR1 MNHEY and CDR2 SVGEGT. CDR3 nucleotide sequence: TGTGCCAGCAGTTACCTCAGGCGTAATACCACTTACGAGCAGTACTTC. Translating gives CASSYLRRNTTYEQYF.

In its sample, this clone is medium-sized. The chain recombines TRBV4-1 with TRBJ2-2; D is possibly TRBD1 (5 bases). Germline V gene lookup returns CDR1 MGHRA and CDR2 YSYEKL. The ends were cut back, 0 bases at V and 1 base at J, with 12 bases in the middle. The CDR3 consists of 17 residues. The CDR3 here is CASSQDLAGMNTGELFF. CDR3 nucleotide sequence: TGCGCCAGCAGCCAAGATTTGGCAGGGATGAACACCGGGGAGCTGTTTTTT.

Written as DNA, the CDR3 is TGTGCCAGCAGCTTAGCCGGGACAGGGACTAATCAGCCCCAGCATTTT. Translation: CASSLAGTGTNQPQHF. The chain recombines TRBV7-9 with TRBJ1-5, with 9 bases aligning to TRBD1. The V gene's germline CDR1 is SEHNR and CDR2 FQNEAQ (reference sequence). V dropped 0 bases and J dropped 4; count of bases not matched to a gene: 4. The CDR3 totals 16 residues.

The V gene is TRBV6-6, the J gene TRBJ1-1; 10 bases match TRBD1. This CDR3 spans 14 amino acids. The junction had 1 base not matched to a gene; V was cut back by 6 bases and J by 0 bases. Germline-derived CDR1 and CDR2 are MNHNY and SVGAGI (reference sequence). The CDR3 spells CASRGQGLNTEAFF. The CDR3 DNA is TGTGCCAGCAGGGGACAGGGGCTGAACACTGAAGCTTTCTTT.

V gene TRBV3-1 (or the pseudogene TRBV3-2) combines with J gene TRBJ1-1; 7 bases line up with TRBD1. Germline V lookup: CDR1 LGHDT, CDR2 YNNKEL (reference sequence). V lost 1 base to trimming and J lost 1 base; unmatched junction nucleotides: 3. The length of the CDR3 is 15 residues. CDR3 sequence (DNA): TGTGCCAGCAGCCAAGGAAGGGACAGGAACACTGAAGCTTTCTTT. It translates to CASSQGRDRNTEAFF.

In this sample, this clone turned up once. J is TRBJ2-3 and V is TRBV29-1, with D unclear. With 4 bases removed from V and 0 bases from J, the gap between germline ends came to 14 bases. This CDR3 region has 15 residues. Germline CDR1 SQVTM, CDR2 ANQGSEA. CDR3 in DNA: TGCAGCGTTGCTCGCGGCTCCTATAGCACAGATACGCAGTATTTT. The encoded protein is CSVARGSYSTDTQYF.

This rearrangement joins TRBV6-2 or TRBV6-3 to TRBJ1-3; no firm D call. The CDR3 is 15 amino acids. Germline CDR1 is MNHEY and CDR2 is SVGEGT. Deletions cut 0 bases from V and 0 bases from J, with 6 bases between. This CDR3 reads CASSYSATSGNTIYF. DNA for the CDR3: TGTGCCAGCAGTTACTCGGCCACCTCTGGAAACACCATATATTTT.

This clone came up a few times. The chain has TRBV18 and TRBJ2-7; perhaps TRBD2 as D (6 bases). Germline V gene data show CDR1 as KGHSH and CDR2 as LQKENI. The V and J ends lost 1 base and 5 bases respectively, with 12 bases between them. This CDR3 region has 14 residues. The CDR3 DNA is TGTGCCAGCTCACCACTAGGGGAGGCAGACGAGCAGTACTTC. Encoded protein: CASSPLGEADEQYF.

This sequence joins TRBV13 and TRBJ2-7; 8 bases are a match to TRBD1. The J segment lost 5 bases and the V segment lost 6 bases, leaving 12 bases of the junction unmatched. There are 15 residues in the CDR3. The germline V gene has CDR1 PRHDT and CDR2 FYEKMQ (reference sequence). This CDR3 is CASSQQMTGEDEQYF. CDR3 in DNA: TGTGCCAGCAGTCAACAGATGACAGGGGAGGACGAGCAGTACTTC.